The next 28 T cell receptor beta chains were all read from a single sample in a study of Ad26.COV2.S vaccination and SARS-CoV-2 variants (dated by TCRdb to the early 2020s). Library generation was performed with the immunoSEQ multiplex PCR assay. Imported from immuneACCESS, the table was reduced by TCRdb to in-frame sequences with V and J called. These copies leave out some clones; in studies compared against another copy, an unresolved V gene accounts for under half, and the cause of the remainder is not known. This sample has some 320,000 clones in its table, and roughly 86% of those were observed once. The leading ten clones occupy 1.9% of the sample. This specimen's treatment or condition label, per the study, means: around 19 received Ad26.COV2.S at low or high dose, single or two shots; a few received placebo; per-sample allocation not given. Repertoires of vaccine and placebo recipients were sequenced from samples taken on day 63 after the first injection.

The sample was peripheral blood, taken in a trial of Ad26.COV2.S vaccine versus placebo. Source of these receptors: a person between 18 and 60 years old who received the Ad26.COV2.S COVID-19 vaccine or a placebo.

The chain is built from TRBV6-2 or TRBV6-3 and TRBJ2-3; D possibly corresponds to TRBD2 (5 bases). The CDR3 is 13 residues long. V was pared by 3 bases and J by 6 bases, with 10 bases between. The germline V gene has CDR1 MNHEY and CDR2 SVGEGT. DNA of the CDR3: TGTGCCAGCAGTTATCGGGATTGGGATACGCAGTATTTT. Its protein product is CASSYRDWDTQYF.

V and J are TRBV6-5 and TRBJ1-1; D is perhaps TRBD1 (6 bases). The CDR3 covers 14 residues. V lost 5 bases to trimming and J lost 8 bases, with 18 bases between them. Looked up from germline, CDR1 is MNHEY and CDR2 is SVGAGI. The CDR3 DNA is TGTGCCAGCAGTCCCGCCGGGACACCCGACGAAGCTTTCTTT. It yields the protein CASSPAGTPDEAFF.

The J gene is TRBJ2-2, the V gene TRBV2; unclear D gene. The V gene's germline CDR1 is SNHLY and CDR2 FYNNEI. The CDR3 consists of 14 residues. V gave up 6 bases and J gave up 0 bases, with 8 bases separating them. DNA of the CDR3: TGTGCCAGCAGAGAACAGACGAACACCGGGGAGCTGTTTTTT. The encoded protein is CASREQTNTGELFF.

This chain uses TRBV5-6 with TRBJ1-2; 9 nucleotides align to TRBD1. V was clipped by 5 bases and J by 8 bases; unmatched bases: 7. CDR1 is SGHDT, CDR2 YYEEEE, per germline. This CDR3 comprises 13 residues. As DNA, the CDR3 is TGTGCCAGCAGACGTGGACAGGGGAACGGCTACACCTTC. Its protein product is CASRRGQGNGYTF.

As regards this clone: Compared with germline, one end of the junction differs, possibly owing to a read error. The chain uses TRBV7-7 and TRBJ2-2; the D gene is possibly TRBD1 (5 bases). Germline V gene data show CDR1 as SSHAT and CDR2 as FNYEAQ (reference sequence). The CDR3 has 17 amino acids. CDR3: CASSLVPGDSHTGELFF. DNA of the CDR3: TGTGCTAGCAGCTTAGTTCCTGGTGACAGCCACACCGGGGAGCTGTTTTTT.

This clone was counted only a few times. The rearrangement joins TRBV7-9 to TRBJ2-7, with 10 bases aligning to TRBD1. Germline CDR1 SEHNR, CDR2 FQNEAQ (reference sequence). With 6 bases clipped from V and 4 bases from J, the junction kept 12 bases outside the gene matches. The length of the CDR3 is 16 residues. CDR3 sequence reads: CASRPAGEGQGYEQYF. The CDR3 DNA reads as TGTGCCAGCAGACCGGCGGGGGAGGGACAGGGGTACGAGCAGTACTTC.

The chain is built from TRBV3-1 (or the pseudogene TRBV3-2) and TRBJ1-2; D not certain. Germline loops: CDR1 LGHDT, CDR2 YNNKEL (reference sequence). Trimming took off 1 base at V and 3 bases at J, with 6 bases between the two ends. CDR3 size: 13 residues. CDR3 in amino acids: CASSQGQYYGYTF. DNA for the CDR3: TGTGCCAGCAGCCAAGGGCAGTACTATGGCTACACCTTC.

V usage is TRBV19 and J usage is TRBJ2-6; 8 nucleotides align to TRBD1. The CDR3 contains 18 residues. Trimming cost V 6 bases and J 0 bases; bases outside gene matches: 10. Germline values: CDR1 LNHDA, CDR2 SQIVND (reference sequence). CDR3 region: CASRGQGAPSSGANVLTF. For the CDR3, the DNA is TGTGCCAGTAGGGGCCAGGGGGCCCCCTCCTCTGGGGCCAACGTCCTGACTTTC.

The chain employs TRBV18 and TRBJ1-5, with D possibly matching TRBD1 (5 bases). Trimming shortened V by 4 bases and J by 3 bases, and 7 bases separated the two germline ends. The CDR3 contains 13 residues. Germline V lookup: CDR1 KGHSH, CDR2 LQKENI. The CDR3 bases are TGTGCCAGCTCACTGGGACTCAATCAGCCCCAGCATTTT. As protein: CASSLGLNQPQHF. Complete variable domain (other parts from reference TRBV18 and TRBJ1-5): NAGVMQNPRHLVRRRGQEARLRCSPMKGHSHVYWYRQLPEEGLKFMVYLQKENIIDESGMPKERFSAEFPKEGPSILRIQQVVRGDSAAYFCASSLGLNQPQHFGDGTRLSIL.

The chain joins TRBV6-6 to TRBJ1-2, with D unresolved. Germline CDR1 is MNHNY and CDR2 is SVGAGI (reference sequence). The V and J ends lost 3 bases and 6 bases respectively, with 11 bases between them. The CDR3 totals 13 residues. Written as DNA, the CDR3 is TGTGCCAGCAGTTATTTCGAGAAAAATGGCTACACCTTC. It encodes CASSYFEKNGYTF.

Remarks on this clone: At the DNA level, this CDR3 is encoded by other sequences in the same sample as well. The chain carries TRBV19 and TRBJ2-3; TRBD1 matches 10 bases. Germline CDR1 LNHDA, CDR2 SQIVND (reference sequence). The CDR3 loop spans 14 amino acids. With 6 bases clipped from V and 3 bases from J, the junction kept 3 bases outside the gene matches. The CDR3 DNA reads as TGTGCCAGTAGCAGACAGGGGGCTACAGATACGCAGTATTTT. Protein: CASSRQGATDTQYF.

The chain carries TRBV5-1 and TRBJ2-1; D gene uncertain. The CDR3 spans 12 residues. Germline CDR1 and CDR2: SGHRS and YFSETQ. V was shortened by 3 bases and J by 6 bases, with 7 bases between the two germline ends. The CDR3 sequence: CASSSLTNEQFF. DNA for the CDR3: TGCGCCAGCAGCTCGCTGACCAATGAGCAGTTCTTC.

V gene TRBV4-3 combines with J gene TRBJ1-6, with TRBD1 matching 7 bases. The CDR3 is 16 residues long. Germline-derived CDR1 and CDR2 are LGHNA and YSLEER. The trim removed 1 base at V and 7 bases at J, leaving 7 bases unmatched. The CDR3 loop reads CASSQGSTGRNSPLHF. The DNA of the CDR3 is TGCGCCAGCAGCCAAGGATCGACAGGGCGAAATTCACCCCTCCACTTT.

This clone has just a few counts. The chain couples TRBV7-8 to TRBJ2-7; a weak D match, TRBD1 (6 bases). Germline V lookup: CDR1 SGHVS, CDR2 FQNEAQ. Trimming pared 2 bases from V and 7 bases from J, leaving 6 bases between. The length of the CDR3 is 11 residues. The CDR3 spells CASSLQGEQYF. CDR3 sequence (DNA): TGTGCCAGCAGCTTACAGGGGGAGCAGTACTTC.

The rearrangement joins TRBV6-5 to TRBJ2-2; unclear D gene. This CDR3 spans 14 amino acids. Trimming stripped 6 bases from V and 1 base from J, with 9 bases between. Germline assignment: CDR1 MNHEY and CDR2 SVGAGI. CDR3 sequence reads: CASRQTGNTGELFF. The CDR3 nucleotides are TGTGCCAGCAGACAGACGGGGAACACCGGGGAGCTGTTTTTT.

DNA of the CDR3: TGTGCCAGCAGCCATTCCAGCTACGAGCAGTACTTC. Translation gives CASSHSSYEQYF. The chain carries TRBV3-1 (or the pseudogene TRBV3-2) and TRBJ2-7, with D hard to call. V lost 3 bases, J lost 3 bases, and 6 bases lay in between. The CDR3 sequence is 12 residues long. Germline V lookup: CDR1 LGHDT, CDR2 YNNKEL (reference sequence).

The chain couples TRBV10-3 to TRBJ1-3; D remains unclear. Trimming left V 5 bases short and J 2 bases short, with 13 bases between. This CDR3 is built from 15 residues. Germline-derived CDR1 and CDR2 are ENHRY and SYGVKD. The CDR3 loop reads CAISPDVMAGNTIYF. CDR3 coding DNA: TGTGCCATCAGTCCGGACGTGATGGCTGGAAACACCATATATTTT.

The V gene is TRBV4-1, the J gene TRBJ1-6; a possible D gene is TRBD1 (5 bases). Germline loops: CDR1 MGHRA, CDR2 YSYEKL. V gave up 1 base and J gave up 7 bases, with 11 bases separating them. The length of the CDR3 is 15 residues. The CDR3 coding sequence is TGCGCCAGCAGCCAAGCGCAGGGCCTCAATTCACCCCTCCACTTT. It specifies CASSQAQGLNSPLHF.

The CDR3 DNA reads TGTGCCAGCAGCCCATCAACCAGGGGGGATTCACCCCTCCACTTT. Translation: CASSPSTRGDSPLHF. The gene calls are TRBV6-5 and TRBJ1-6; 7 bases match TRBD1. The CDR3 spans 15 residues. J gave up 8 bases and V 6 bases, and 10 bases lay outside the gene matches. Germline-derived CDR1 and CDR2 are MNHEY and SVGAGI.

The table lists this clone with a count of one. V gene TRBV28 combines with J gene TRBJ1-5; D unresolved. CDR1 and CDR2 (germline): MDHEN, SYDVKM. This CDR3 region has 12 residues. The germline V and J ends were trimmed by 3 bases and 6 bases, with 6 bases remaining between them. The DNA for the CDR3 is TGTGCCAGCAGTTTGGTCCTTCAGCCCCAGCATTTT. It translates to CASSLVLQPQHF. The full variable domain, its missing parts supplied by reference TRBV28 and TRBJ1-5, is DVKVTQSSRYLVKRTGEKVFLECVQDMDHENMFWYRQDPGLGLRLIYFSYDVKMKEKGDIPEGYSVSREKKERFSLILESASTNQTSMYLCASSLVLQPQHFGDGTRLSIL.

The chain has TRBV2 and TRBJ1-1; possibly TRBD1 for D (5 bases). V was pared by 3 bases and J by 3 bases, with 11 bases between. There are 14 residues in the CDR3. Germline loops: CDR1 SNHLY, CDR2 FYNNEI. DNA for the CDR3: TGTGCCAGCAGTGAGGGGACGAGGGACACTGAAGCTTTCTTT. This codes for CASSEGTRDTEAFF.

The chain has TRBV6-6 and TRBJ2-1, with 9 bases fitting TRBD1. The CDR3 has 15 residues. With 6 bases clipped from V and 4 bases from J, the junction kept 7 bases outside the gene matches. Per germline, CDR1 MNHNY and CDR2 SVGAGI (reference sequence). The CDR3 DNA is TGTGCCAGCAGAGAACCGGGACAGGGATACAATGAGCAGTTCTTC. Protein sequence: CASREPGQGYNEQFF.

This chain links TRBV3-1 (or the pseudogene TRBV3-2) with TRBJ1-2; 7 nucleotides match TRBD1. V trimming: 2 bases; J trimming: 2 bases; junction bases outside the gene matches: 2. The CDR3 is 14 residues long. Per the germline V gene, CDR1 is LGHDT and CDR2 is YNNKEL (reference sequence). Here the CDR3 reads CASSQTGANYGYTF. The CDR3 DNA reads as TGTGCCAGCAGCCAAACAGGGGCCAACTATGGCTACACCTTC.

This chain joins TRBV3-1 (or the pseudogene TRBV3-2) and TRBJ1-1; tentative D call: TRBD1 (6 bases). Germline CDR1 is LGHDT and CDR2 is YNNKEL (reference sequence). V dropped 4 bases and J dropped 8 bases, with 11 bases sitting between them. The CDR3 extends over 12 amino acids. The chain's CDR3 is CASSRTTGEAFF. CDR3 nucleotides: TGTGCCAGCAGCCGAACGACAGGCGAAGCTTTCTTT.

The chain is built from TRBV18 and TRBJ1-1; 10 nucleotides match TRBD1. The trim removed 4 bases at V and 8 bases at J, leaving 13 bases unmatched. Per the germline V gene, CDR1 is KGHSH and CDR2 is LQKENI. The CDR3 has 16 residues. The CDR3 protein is CASSLPIRTGGTEAFF. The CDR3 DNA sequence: TGTGCCAGCTCACTACCCATTCGGACAGGGGGAACGGAAGCTTTCTTT.

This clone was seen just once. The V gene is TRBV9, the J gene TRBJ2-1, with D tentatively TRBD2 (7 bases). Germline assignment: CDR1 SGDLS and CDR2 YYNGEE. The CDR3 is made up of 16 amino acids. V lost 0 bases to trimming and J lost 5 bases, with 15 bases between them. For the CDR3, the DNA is TGTGCCAGCAGCGTAGTGACGGGGGGCCTTCACAATGAGCAGTTCTTC. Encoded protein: CASSVVTGGLHNEQFF. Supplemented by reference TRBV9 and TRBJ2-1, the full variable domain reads DSGVTQTPKHLITATGQRVTLRCSPRSGDLSVYWYQQSLDQGLQFLIQYYNGEERAKGNILERFSAQQFPDLHSELNLSSLELGDSALYFCASSVVTGGLHNEQFFGPGTRLTVL.

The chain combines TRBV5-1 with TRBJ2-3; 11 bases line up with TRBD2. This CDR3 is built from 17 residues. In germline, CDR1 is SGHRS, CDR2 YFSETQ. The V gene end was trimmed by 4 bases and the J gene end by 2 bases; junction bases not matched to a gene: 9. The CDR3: CASSLGTSGDYTDTQYF. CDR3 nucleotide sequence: TGCGCCAGCAGCCTGGGGACTAGCGGAGATTACACAGATACGCAGTATTTT.

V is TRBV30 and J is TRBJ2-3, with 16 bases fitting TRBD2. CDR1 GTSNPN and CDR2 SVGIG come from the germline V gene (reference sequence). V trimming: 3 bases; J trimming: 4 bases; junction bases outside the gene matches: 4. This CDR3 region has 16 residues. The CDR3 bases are TGTGCCTGGAGCCCGGGACTAGCGGGGGGGCCAGATACGCAGTATTTT. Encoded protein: CAWSPGLAGGPDTQYF.